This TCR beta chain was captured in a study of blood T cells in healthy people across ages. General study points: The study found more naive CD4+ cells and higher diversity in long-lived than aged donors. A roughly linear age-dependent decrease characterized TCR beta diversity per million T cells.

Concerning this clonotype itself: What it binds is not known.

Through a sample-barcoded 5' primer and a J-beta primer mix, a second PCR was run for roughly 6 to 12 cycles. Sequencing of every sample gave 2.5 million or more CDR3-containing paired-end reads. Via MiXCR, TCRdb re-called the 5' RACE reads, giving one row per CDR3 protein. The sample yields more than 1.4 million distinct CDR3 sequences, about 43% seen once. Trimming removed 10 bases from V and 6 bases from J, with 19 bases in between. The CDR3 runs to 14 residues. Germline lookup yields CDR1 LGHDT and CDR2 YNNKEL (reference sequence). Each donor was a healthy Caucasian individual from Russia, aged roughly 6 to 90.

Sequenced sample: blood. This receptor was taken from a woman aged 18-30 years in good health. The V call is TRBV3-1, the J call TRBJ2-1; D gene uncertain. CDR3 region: CATQKGQAINEQFF. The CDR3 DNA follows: TGTGCCACCCAAAAAGGCCAGGCAATCAATGAGCAGTTCTTC.